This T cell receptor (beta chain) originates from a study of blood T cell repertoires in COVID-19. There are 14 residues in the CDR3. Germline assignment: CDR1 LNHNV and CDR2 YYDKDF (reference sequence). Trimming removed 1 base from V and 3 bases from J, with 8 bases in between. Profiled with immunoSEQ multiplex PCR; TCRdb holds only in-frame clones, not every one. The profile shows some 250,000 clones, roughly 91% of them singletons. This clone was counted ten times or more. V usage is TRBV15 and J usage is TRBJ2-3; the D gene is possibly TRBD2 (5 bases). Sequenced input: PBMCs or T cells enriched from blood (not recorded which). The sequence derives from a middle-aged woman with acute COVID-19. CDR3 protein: CATSRGGETDTQYF. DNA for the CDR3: TGTGCCACCAGCAGAGGTGGGGAGACAGATACGCAGTATTTT.